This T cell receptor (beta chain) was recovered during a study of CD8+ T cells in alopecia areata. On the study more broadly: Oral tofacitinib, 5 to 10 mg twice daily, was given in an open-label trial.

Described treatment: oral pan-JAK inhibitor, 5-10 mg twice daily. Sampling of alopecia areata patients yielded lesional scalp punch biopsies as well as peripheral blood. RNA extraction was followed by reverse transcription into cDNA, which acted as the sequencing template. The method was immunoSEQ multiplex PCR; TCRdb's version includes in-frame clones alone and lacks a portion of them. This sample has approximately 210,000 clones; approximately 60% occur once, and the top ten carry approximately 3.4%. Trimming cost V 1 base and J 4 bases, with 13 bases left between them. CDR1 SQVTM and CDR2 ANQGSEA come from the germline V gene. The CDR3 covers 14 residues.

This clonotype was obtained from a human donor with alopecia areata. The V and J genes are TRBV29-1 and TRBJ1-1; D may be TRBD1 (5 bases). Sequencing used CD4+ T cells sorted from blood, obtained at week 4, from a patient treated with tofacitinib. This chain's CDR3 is CSVEVGGAGTEAFF. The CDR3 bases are TGCAGCGTTGAAGTAGGAGGGGCTGGCACTGAAGCTTTCTTT.